One and the same sample provided the 4 T cell receptor beta chains below, sequenced in a study of T cells after yellow fever vaccination. TCRdb used MiXCR to reprocess the 5' RACE reads, holding one entry per CDR3 protein. Found here are 120,000 or so distinct CDR3 sequences, about 8.8% of them singletons; the top ten hold approximately 39%. This sample comprised CD8+ T cells sorted from PBMCs, obtained on the day of the yellow fever booster vaccination. Source of these receptors: a man between 18 and 35 years old who received the YFV17D yellow fever vaccine.

The chain has TRBV7-3 and TRBJ2-2, with a possible D match to TRBD2 (6 bases). The CDR3 covers 14 residues. The germline V gene has CDR1 SGHTA and CDR2 FQGTGA. Between the trimmed V and J ends, which lost 6 bases and 4 bases, there was a span of 12 bases. The CDR3 loop reads CASRDKAGTGELFF. The DNA for the CDR3 is TGTGCCAGCAGAGACAAAGCGGGCACCGGGGAGCTGTTTTTT.

V is TRBV29-1 and J is TRBJ2-1; D is undetermined. The germline CDR1 and CDR2 sequences are SQVTM and ANQGSEA. V was pared by 0 bases and J by 0 bases, with 12 bases between. The CDR3 runs 16 residues. The CDR3 spells CSVEDLTGSSYNEQFF. The CDR3 nucleotides are TGCAGCGTTGAAGATCTGACCGGAAGCTCCTACAATGAGCAGTTCTTC.

The chain has TRBV7-9 and TRBJ2-1; 7 nucleotides line up with TRBD2. The germline CDR1 and CDR2 sequences are SEHNR and FQNEAQ (reference sequence). The V gene end was trimmed by 5 bases and the J gene end by 9 bases; junction bases not matched to a gene: 13. This CDR3 is built from 15 residues. CDR3 in amino acids: CASSPPGSGVGEQFF. The CDR3, as DNA: TGTGCCAGCAGCCCCCCGGGGAGCGGGGTTGGTGAGCAGTTCTTC.

This clonotype was counted ten times or more. The chain combines TRBV29-1 with TRBJ1-5; D is uncertain. Germline V CDR1 and CDR2: SQVTM, ANQGSEA. This CDR3 has 12 amino acids. V dropped 5 bases and J dropped 4 bases, with 9 bases sitting between them. CDR3 bases: TGCAGCGTTCGCAGTGGGAATCAGCCCCAGCATTTT. Translated, it gives CSVRSGNQPQHF.